This section outlines one TCR beta chain sequence together with its context. Its antigen is unknown. This sample was taken from a study of cytomegalovirus exposure and HLA in healthy donors. For the study at large: Clustering assigned approximately 79% of the approximately 400 genotyped donors to the Caucasian-associated ancestry cluster.

PCR employed 60 Vbeta and 13 Jbeta primers. Profiled with immunoSEQ multiplex PCR; TCRdb holds only in-frame clones, not every one. The sample records approximately 90,000 clones, approximately 76% being singletons. The length of the CDR3 is 15 residues. Germline assignment: CDR1 MNHEY and CDR2 SMNVEV (reference sequence). Trimming stripped 8 bases from V and 2 bases from J, with 16 bases between. General study findings and limits: Reports described diagnosis of cytomegalovirus status by the classifier as highly specific and sensitive. A later analysis found most CMV-associated TCR beta chains apparently HLA-restricted. Sequence variants that were highly shared formed a cluster that was likely a sequencing artifact.

This receptor was obtained from a male donor in good health and CMV-seronegative. The sample was PBMCs. V gene TRBV27 combines with J gene TRBJ2-1; maybe TRBD1 (5 bases). The CDR3: CASSGHRPPYNEQFF. The CDR3 DNA is TGTGCCAGCTCGGGCCACAGGCCTCCCTACAATGAGCAGTTCTTC.